This T cell receptor beta chain originates from a study of T cell repertoires in aging, cancer and after chemotherapy. About the study: Donor ages fell into six groups from 30 or younger up to 70 or older. The whole study produced a dataset of roughly 8.6 million TCR reads. Over several months to years, re-sampled healthy donor repertoires clearly shared clones. General study points: These repertoire data do not allow conclusions about immunological memory after chemotherapy.

Germline V gene lookup returns CDR1 MNHEY and CDR2 SVGAGI. V lost 6 bases, J lost 0 bases, and 15 bases lay in between. The CDR3 consists of 16 residues. TRB rearrangements spanning V, D and J were amplified using mixed TRB-A/B primers. Each CDR3 protein gets one entry after TCRdb re-called the multiplex PCR reads with MiXCR. Of several thousand distinct CDR3 sequences in the sample, less than 50% were seen once. Remarks on this clonotype: Its antigen is undetermined.

The template was genomic DNA from peripheral blood, not RNA. Sequenced: blood. The rearrangement links TRBV6-5 to TRBJ2-4, with D hard to call. The source is a human donor in good health. The CDR3 coding sequence is TGTGCCAGCAGCAGGCATCAGCTGGTAGCCAAAAACATTCAGTACTTC. Translated: CASSRHQLVAKNIQYF.